This paragraph covers one T cell receptor beta chain sequence. Its antigen is currently unknown. CDR1 is SEHNR and CDR2 is FQNEAQ in the germline V gene (reference sequence). V lost 2 bases and J 4 bases, leaving 15 bases between the germline ends. CDR3 size: 15 residues. The data are from a study of T cell repertoires in cytomegalovirus infection. Study-wide results and limits: Dominant in the ex vivo response were TCR beta clonotypes restricted by HLA-C and specific for CMV.

A single record per CDR3 protein comes from TCRdb applying MiXCR to the reads. Counted here are about 770,000 distinct CDR3 sequences, roughly 29% occurring once; the ten biggest clones make up roughly 14%. The chain carries TRBV7-9 and TRBJ2-7; the D gene is possibly TRBD1 (6 bases). This TCR was recovered from a human donor in good health (CMV status not recorded). Some clones in this sample may be carry-over from other donors' samples. The input for sequencing was cultured CD8+ T cells from PBMCs, taken from culture after CMV antigen stimulation. CDR3 DNA: TGTGCCAGCAGCTTATCCCAGGGGACGAATTACGAGCAGTACTTC. It yields the protein CASSLSQGTNYEQYF.